The source of this T cell receptor beta chain is a study of T cell responses to AZD1222 COVID-19 vaccine. Study conclusions and caveats: Only after the peak T cell response were repertoires sampled.

V was shortened by 0 bases and J by 2 bases, with 9 bases between the two germline ends. The CDR3 consists of 15 residues. A remark on this clone: Its cognate antigen is unknown.

Clones were sequenced by immunoSEQ multiplex PCR, and TCRdb holds only the in-frame ones, with some missing. The table includes 150,000 to 200,000 clones, roughly nine tenths detected once. The rearrangement uses TRBV5-3 and TRBJ1-5; TRBD1 might be the D (5 bases). TRBV5-3 is recorded as an ORF, its role being uncertain. The material sequenced was peripheral blood, taken on day 0 of AZD1222 vaccination. This sequence was found in an adult in good health. CDR3 coding DNA: TGTGCCAGAAGCTTGGGCGGGGGAGGCAATCAGCCCCAGCATTTT. Its translation is CARSLGGGGNQPQHF.